This entry lists 28 T cell receptor beta chains sequenced from one sample in a study of T-cell reconstitution after alpha-beta-depleted transplantation in children. Unique molecular identifiers were built into the TCRbeta library. TCRdb processed the PCR reads anew with MiXCR; each CDR3 protein has one entry. Of roughly 420,000 distinct CDR3 sequences detected, under 20% appear once; the ten largest clones hold approximately 29%. This material consisted of PBMCs, mostly from graft donor cells, taken 360 days after TCRalphabeta/CD19-depleted stem cell transplant. The receptors derive from a boy in the first two years of life who had a stem cell transplant for Wiskott-Aldrich syndrome, so the T cells may come from the graft donor.

This clonotype came up a few times. CDR3 loop: CASSPRGREEETQYF. For the CDR3, the DNA is TGTGCCAGCAGCCCAAGGGGGAGAGAAGAAGAGACCCAGTACTTC. The J gene is TRBJ2-5, the V gene TRBV6-1; TRBD1 is a possible D gene (6 bases). Trimming left V 6 bases short and J 3 bases short, with 17 bases between. CDR1 is MNHNS and CDR2 is SASEGT in the germline V gene. There are 15 residues in the CDR3.

The chain uses TRBV20-1 and TRBJ2-7; 8 bases fit TRBD2. V shed 5 bases, J shed 3 bases, and the junction held 9 bases outside the gene matches. CDR1 is DFQATT and CDR2 is SNEGSKA in the germline V gene (reference sequence). This CDR3 has 14 residues. CDR3 DNA sequence: TGCAGTGCTCTCCCAGCGGGGGTCTTCTACGAGCAGTACTTC. As protein: CSALPAGVFYEQYF.

V is TRBV12-3 or TRBV12-4 and J is TRBJ2-3, with D possibly being TRBD1 (6 bases). V lost 2 bases, J lost 6 bases, and 15 bases lay in between. The CDR3 spans 15 residues. CDR3 region: CASSLNRAALDTQYF. CDR3 DNA: TGTGCCAGCAGTTTAAACAGGGCGGCCCTCGATACGCAGTATTTT.

This clonotype was detected a few times. CDR3 coding DNA: TGTGCCAGCAGCGCGGTAAGATCTGGAAACACCATATATTTT. Its translation: CASSAVRSGNTIYF. The chain links TRBV2 to TRBJ1-3; D ambiguous. Trimming removed 6 bases from V and 1 base from J, with 10 bases in between. The CDR3 extends over 14 amino acids. Germline V gene data show CDR1 as SNHLY and CDR2 as FYNNEI.

The CDR3 region is CSVKTTSGTTDTQYF. The CDR3 DNA sequence: TGCAGCGTAAAAACGACTAGCGGGACCACAGATACGCAGTATTTT. V usage is TRBV29-1 and J usage is TRBJ2-3, with 11 bases lining up with TRBD2. J lost 2 bases, V lost 6 bases, and 7 bases had no gene match. The CDR3 covers 15 residues. The germline V gene has CDR1 SQVTM and CDR2 ANQGSEA.

This chain connects TRBV6-2 or TRBV6-3 to TRBJ2-2; 10 positions match TRBD2. Germline V gene sequence: CDR1 MNHEY, CDR2 SVGEGT. J gave up 3 bases and V 6 bases, and 4 bases lay outside the gene matches. The CDR3 is made up of 15 amino acids. CDR3 region: CASSYGLADTGELFF. The CDR3, as DNA: TGTGCCAGCAGCTACGGACTAGCGGACACCGGGGAGCTGTTTTTT.

In its sample, this clonotype was seen a few times. V and J are TRBV11-2 and TRBJ2-7; D gene unclear. The length of the CDR3 is 15 residues. V lost 4 bases and J lost 4, with 17 bases in between. Germline loops: CDR1 SGHAT, CDR2 FQNNGV. The CDR3 nucleotides are TGTGCCAGCAGCTCATTGAAGCTTCTTCTATACGAGCAGTACTTC. Translating gives CASSSLKLLLYEQYF. Together with reference TRBV11-2 and TRBJ2-7, the CDR3 gives the full variable domain: EAGVAQSPRYKIIEKRQSVAFWCNPISGHATLYWYQQILGQGPKLLIQFQNNGVVDDSQLPKDRFSAERLKGVDSTLKIQPAKLEDSAVYLCASSSLKLLLYEQYFGPGTRLTVT.

This sequence joins TRBV28 and TRBJ1-5; D ambiguous. The CDR3 is made up of 16 amino acids. Trimming left V 1 base short and J 4 bases short, with 14 bases between. In germline, CDR1 is MDHEN, CDR2 SYDVKM. CDR3 amino acids: CASSLLAGPLNQPQHF. The CDR3 nucleotides read TGTGCCAGCAGTTTATTGGCAGGCCCGCTAAATCAGCCCCAGCATTTT. The full variable domain, its missing parts supplied by reference TRBV28 and TRBJ1-5, is DVKVTQSSRYLVKRTGEKVFLECVQDMDHENMFWYRQDPGLGLRLIYFSYDVKMKEKGDIPEGYSVSREKKERFSLILESASTNQTSMYLCASSLLAGPLNQPQHFGDGTRLSIL.

The genes are TRBV28 and TRBJ2-3; 10 positions agree with TRBD1. Germline assignment: CDR1 MDHEN and CDR2 SYDVKM. V lost 6 bases and J lost 2; bases outside the gene matches: 5. The CDR3 is 15 amino acids. The CDR3 region is CASRLDRGATDTQYF. The CDR3 DNA follows: TGTGCCAGCAGGCTGGACAGGGGGGCCACAGATACGCAGTATTTT. The full variable domain, with the rest looked up from reference TRBV28 and TRBJ2-3, is DVKVTQSSRYLVKRTGEKVFLECVQDMDHENMFWYRQDPGLGLRLIYFSYDVKMKEKGDIPEGYSVSREKKERFSLILESASTNQTSMYLCASRLDRGATDTQYFGPGTRLTVL.

This clonotype was seen a handful of times. The J gene is TRBJ2-1, the V gene TRBV7-8, with TRBD2 identical over 10 bases. Germline V gives CDR1 SGHVS, CDR2 FQNEAQ. V lost 3 bases and J lost 6; bases outside the gene matches: 8. The CDR3 is 16 residues long. In nucleotides, the CDR3 is TGTGCCAGCAGCTTTTTTCGGCTAGCGGGAGCCAATGAGCAGTTCTTC. It specifies CASSFFRLAGANEQFF. The full variable domain, its missing parts supplied by reference TRBV7-8 and TRBJ2-1, is GAGVSQSPRYKVAKRGQDVALRCDPISGHVSLFWYQQALGQGPEFLTYFQNEAQLDKSGLPSDRFFAERPEGSVSTLKIQRTQQEDSAVYLCASSFFRLAGANEQFFGPGTRLTVL.

This chain uses TRBV12-3 or TRBV12-4 with TRBJ2-4; possibly TRBD2 for D (5 bases). V dropped 7 bases and J dropped 0 bases, with 7 bases sitting between them. This CDR3 has 13 amino acids. CDR3 nucleotides: TGTGCCAGCATTGGACTAGCCAAAAACATTCAGTACTTC. Translation: CASIGLAKNIQYF.

This clonotype showed up many times. The rearrangement joins TRBV7-2 to TRBJ2-3, with a possible D match to TRBD2 (5 bases). Germline lookup yields CDR1 SGHTA and CDR2 FQGNSA. V shed 3 bases and J shed 1 base, with 11 bases lying between them. CDR3 size: 15 residues. The CDR3 DNA is TGTGCCAGCAGCTTTAGGACGCGGGGCACAGATACGCAGTATTTT. This translates into CASSFRTRGTDTQYF.

The chain employs TRBV24-1 and TRBJ2-3, with D perhaps TRBD1 (6 bases). Germline CDR1 and CDR2: KGHDR and SFDVKD. V gave up 4 bases and J gave up 4 bases, with 14 bases separating them. The CDR3 sequence is 15 residues long. The CDR3 region has the DNA TGTGCCACCAGTGACCCGACAGGTCAAGCAGATACGCAGTATTTT. Amino acid sequence: CATSDPTGQADTQYF.

This clonotype was observed a few times. The chain recombines TRBV27 with TRBJ2-4; perhaps TRBD1 as D (6 bases). The CDR3 contains 19 residues. Trimming took off 5 bases at V and 0 bases at J, with 23 bases between the two ends. Germline V gene sequence: CDR1 MNHEY, CDR2 SMNVEV (reference sequence). CDR3 in DNA: TGTGCCAGCAGTCCCCTACAGGGTCCCTTGTGGCTAGCCAAAAACATTCAGTACTTC. This encodes CASSPLQGPLWLAKNIQYF.

This clonotype turned up a few times. The J gene is TRBJ2-3, the V gene TRBV29-1, with no clear D. Germline assignment: CDR1 SQVTM and CDR2 ANQGSEA. V was pared by 3 bases and J by 0 bases, with 7 bases between. This CDR3 comprises 13 residues. The CDR3 DNA is TGCAGCGTTGACCCCGGCAGCACAGATACGCAGTATTTT. Its protein is CSVDPGSTDTQYF.

The V call is TRBV18, the J call TRBJ2-5, with D possibly being TRBD1 or TRBD2 (5 bases each). CDR1 KGHSH and CDR2 LQKENI come from the germline V gene. The CDR3 contains 15 residues. The V and J ends lost 4 bases and 3 bases respectively, with 15 bases between them. CDR3 nucleotides: TGTGCCAGCTCACTATCTCGTCGAGGGGAAGAGACCCAGTACTTC. It specifies CASSLSRRGEETQYF.

The chain recombines TRBV5-1 with TRBJ2-7; either TRBD1 or TRBD2 may fit D (5 bases each). The CDR3 totals 15 residues. Germline V gene sequence: CDR1 SGHRS, CDR2 YFSETQ. V was pared by 1 base and J by 1 base, with 12 bases between. The CDR3 DNA reads TGCGCCAGCAGCTTGAATGGGGGATTTTCCTACGAGCAGTACTTC. Amino acid sequence: CASSLNGGFSYEQYF.

In this sample, this clonotype turned up once. This rearrangement joins TRBV18 to TRBJ2-5; D remains unclear. The length of the CDR3 is 13 residues. V lost 0 bases and J 4 bases, leaving 6 bases between the germline ends. CDR1 KGHSH and CDR2 LQKENI come from the germline V gene. CDR3 nucleotides: TGTGCCAGCTCACCACCGAATGGAGAGACCCAGTACTTC. It translates to CASSPPNGETQYF. The variable domain in full, completed from reference TRBV18 and TRBJ2-5, reads NAGVMQNPRHLVRRRGQEARLRCSPMKGHSHVYWYRQLPEEGLKFMVYLQKENIIDESGMPKERFSAEFPKEGPSILRIQQVVRGDSAAYFCASSPPNGETQYFGPGTRLLVL.

This clonotype showed up just a few times. V is TRBV20-1 and J is TRBJ2-1; maybe TRBD1 (6 bases). Trimming shortened V by 8 bases and J by 3 bases, and 14 bases separated the two germline ends. Germline CDR1 reads DFQATT; CDR2 reads SNEGSKA (reference sequence). The CDR3 has 13 amino acids. CDR3 sequence reads: CSISGQNYNEQFF. For the CDR3, the DNA is TGCAGTATTTCAGGACAGAACTACAATGAGCAGTTCTTC.

The rearrangement uses TRBV7-2 and TRBJ1-6; TRBD1 matches at 8 bases. The CDR3 is 15 amino acids. J lost 9 bases, V lost 1 base, and 5 bases had no gene match. Germline V CDR1 and CDR2: SGHTA, FQGNSA. Written as DNA, the CDR3 is TGTGCCAGCAGCTTAGAGGGCAGGGGGCGTTCACCCCTCCACTTT. Translation gives CASSLEGRGRSPLHF.

The count of this clonotype is one. The chain uses TRBV28 and TRBJ2-7; 7 nucleotides align to TRBD1. Germline CDR1 is MDHEN and CDR2 is SYDVKM. The CDR3 is 14 amino acids. The V segment lost 6 bases and the J segment 1 base; nucleotides outside the gene matches: 6. CDR3 residues: CASRRPTGSYEQYF. DNA for the CDR3: TGTGCCAGCAGAAGGCCGACAGGGTCCTACGAGCAGTACTTC. Based on the CDR3 plus reference TRBV28 and TRBJ2-7, the full variable domain is DVKVTQSSRYLVKRTGEKVFLECVQDMDHENMFWYRQDPGLGLRLIYFSYDVKMKEKGDIPEGYSVSREKKERFSLILESASTNQTSMYLCASRRPTGSYEQYFGPGTRLTVT.

J is TRBJ2-5 and V is TRBV6-5; 10 bases are a match to TRBD2. The CDR3 has 16 residues. CDR1 and CDR2 (germline): MNHEY, SVGAGI. V shed 0 bases, J shed 1 base, and the junction held 2 bases outside the gene matches. The CDR3: CASSYSSGGRQETQYF. The CDR3, as DNA: TGTGCCAGCAGTTACTCTAGCGGGGGGCGCCAAGAGACCCAGTACTTC.

The chain carries TRBV6-2 or TRBV6-3 and TRBJ1-5, with D perhaps TRBD1 (5 bases). V lost 4 bases, J lost 3 bases, and 13 bases lay in between. Germline CDR1 and CDR2: MNHEY and SVGEGT. The CDR3 runs 15 residues. CDR3 sequence: CASSSLGRDNQPQHF. The CDR3 nucleotides are TGTGCCAGCAGTTCCCTGGGACGGGACAATCAGCCCCAGCATTTT.

This clonotype was detected a few times. The rearrangement links TRBV12-3 or TRBV12-4 to TRBJ2-1, with unresolved D. V was clipped by 6 bases and J by 1 base, with 16 bases between them. This CDR3 is built from 16 residues. The chain's CDR3 is CASSLVGGQSYNEQFF. CDR3 coding DNA: TGTGCCAGCAGCCTTGTAGGCGGTCAGTCCTACAATGAGCAGTTCTTC.

This clonotype has a handful of counts. The V gene is TRBV24-1, the J gene TRBJ2-2; D unresolved. The CDR3 is 13 residues long. The V and J ends lost 10 bases and 5 bases respectively, with 13 bases between them. The V gene's germline CDR1 is KGHDR and CDR2 SFDVKD. The CDR3 spells CATALRGTGELFF. CDR3 sequence (DNA): TGTGCCACTGCTTTGCGAGGAACCGGGGAGCTGTTTTTT.

The chain carries TRBV7-9 and TRBJ2-7; D possibly corresponds to TRBD1 (5 bases). From germline, CDR1 is SEHNR and CDR2 FQNEAQ (reference sequence). V lost 5 bases to trimming and J lost 5 bases, with 16 bases between them. The CDR3 has 14 residues. Here the CDR3 reads CASSTGAGRNEQYF. CDR3 in DNA: TGTGCCAGCAGCACTGGCGCAGGGCGGAACGAGCAGTACTTC.

This clonotype was detected a few times. The V call is TRBV10-3, the J call TRBJ2-7; 9 nucleotides agree with TRBD1. Looked up from germline, CDR1 is ENHRY and CDR2 is SYGVKD. J gave up 2 bases and V 5 bases, and 1 base lay outside the gene matches. The CDR3 spans 13 residues. The DNA for the CDR3 is TGTGCCATCAGTACAGGGGGCACCTACGAGCAGTACTTC. Protein product: CAISTGGTYEQYF.

The chain combines TRBV5-1 with TRBJ2-1; TRBD2 aligns across 13 bases. In germline, CDR1 is SGHRS, CDR2 YFSETQ. V shed 4 bases, J shed 7 bases, and the junction held 8 bases outside the gene matches. The CDR3 sequence is 16 residues long. The CDR3 sequence is CASSTGLAGEWNEQFF. The CDR3 coding sequence is TGCGCCAGCAGCACTGGACTAGCGGGAGAGTGGAATGAGCAGTTCTTC.